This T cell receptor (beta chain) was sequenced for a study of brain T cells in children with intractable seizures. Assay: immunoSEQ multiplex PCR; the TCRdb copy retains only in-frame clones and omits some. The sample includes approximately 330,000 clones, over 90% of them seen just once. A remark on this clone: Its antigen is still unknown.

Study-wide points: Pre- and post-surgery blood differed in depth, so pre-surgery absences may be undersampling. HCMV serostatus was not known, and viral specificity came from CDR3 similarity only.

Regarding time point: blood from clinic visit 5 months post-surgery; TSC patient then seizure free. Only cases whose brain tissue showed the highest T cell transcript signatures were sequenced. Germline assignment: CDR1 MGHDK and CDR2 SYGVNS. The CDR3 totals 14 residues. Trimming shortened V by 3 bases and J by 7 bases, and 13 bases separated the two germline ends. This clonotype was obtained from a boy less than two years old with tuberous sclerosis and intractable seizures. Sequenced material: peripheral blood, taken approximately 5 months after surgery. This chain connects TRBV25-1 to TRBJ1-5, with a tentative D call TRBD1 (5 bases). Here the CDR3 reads CASSEGSGGQPQHF. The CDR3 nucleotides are TGTGCCAGCAGTGAGGGATCTGGGGGGCAGCCCCAGCATTTT.